The next 30 T cell receptor beta chains were all read from a single sample in a study of T cell responses to AZD1222 COVID-19 vaccine. This table comes from immunoSEQ multiplex PCR, and its TCRdb copy is limited to in-frame clones, with some not included. The table lists 110,000 to 150,000 clones, more than 75% of them singletons. The material was peripheral blood, obtained 28 days after the second AZD1222 dose. All receptors derive from an adult who received the AZD1222 COVID-19 vaccine.

J is TRBJ2-2 and V is TRBV2, with 9 bases aligning to TRBD1. CDR3 length: 15 amino acids. J was trimmed by 7 bases and V by 6 bases; bases with no gene match: 9. Per germline, CDR1 SNHLY and CDR2 FYNNEI. The chain's CDR3 is CASSPGDRAGGELFF. The CDR3 DNA reads as TGTGCCAGCAGCCCGGGGGACAGGGCGGGCGGGGAGCTGTTTTTT.

V gene TRBV6-5 combines with J gene TRBJ1-2; D is possibly TRBD1 (6 bases). From germline, CDR1 is MNHEY and CDR2 SVGAGI. The CDR3 is 15 residues long. V lost 5 bases, J lost 6 bases, and 19 bases lay in between. As DNA, the CDR3 is TGTGCCAGCAGTCTACCCGGAACAGGGTTAAATGGCTACACCTTC. Translation: CASSLPGTGLNGYTF.

The chain recombines TRBV28 with TRBJ2-7, with D maybe TRBD1 (6 bases). The CDR3 has 15 amino acids. Germline V CDR1 and CDR2: MDHEN, SYDVKM. With 4 bases removed from V and 4 bases from J, the gap between germline ends came to 17 bases. The CDR3 coding sequence is TGTGCCAGCAGTTCTGTGGCGGCAAGGGGGTACGAGCAGTACTTC. Protein product: CASSSVAARGYEQYF.

DNA for the CDR3: TGTGCCAGCAAAGATGTCAGGGGCGGTAGCACTGAAGCTTTCTTT. This sequence encodes CASKDVRGGSTEAFF. The chain links TRBV27 to TRBJ1-1, with a weak D call TRBD1 (6 bases). Germline V gene lookup returns CDR1 MNHEY and CDR2 SMNVEV (reference sequence). The CDR3 runs 15 residues. Trimming stripped 7 bases from V and 4 bases from J, with 19 bases between.

The V call is TRBV13, the J call TRBJ1-1; no clear D. Trimming took 2 bases from V and 0 from J, leaving 13 bases between them. CDR3 size: 16 residues. Germline lookup yields CDR1 PRHDT and CDR2 FYEKMQ (reference sequence). CDR3 amino acids: CASSLLVQHLNTEAFF. CDR3 sequence (DNA): TGTGCCAGCAGCTTACTTGTCCAGCACTTGAACACTGAAGCTTTCTTT. Full variable domain (missing parts from reference TRBV13 and TRBJ1-1): AAGVIQSPRHLIKEKRETATLKCYPIPRHDTVYWYQQGPGQDPQFLISFYEKMQSDKGSIPDRFSAQQFSDYHSELNMSSLELGDSALYFCASSLLVQHLNTEAFFGQGTRLTVV.

V is TRBV10-3 and J is TRBJ2-5; 7 bases match TRBD2. The CDR3 runs 14 residues. J was trimmed by 6 bases and V by 0 bases; bases with no gene match: 4. The germline V gene has CDR1 ENHRY and CDR2 SYGVKD. CDR3 sequence (DNA): TGTGCCATCAGTGAGTCTGGGGGGGAGCAGACCCAGTACTTC. As protein: CAISESGGEQTQYF.

The gene calls are TRBV30 and TRBJ1-4, with D unclear. CDR3 length equals 14 residues. Trimming shortened V by 6 bases and J by 6 bases, and 17 bases separated the two germline ends. CDR1 and CDR2 (germline): GTSNPN, SVGIG (reference sequence). CDR3 DNA: TGTGCCTGCCCCTTACATGGTATGGATGAAAAACTGTTTTTT. This sequence encodes CACPLHGMDEKLFF.

This CDR3 reads CASRGTSASSYNEQFF. CDR3 nucleotide sequence: TGTGCCAGCAGAGGGACTAGCGCCAGCTCCTACAATGAGCAGTTCTTC. The rearrangement uses TRBV2 and TRBJ2-1; 10 bases map to TRBD2. With 6 bases clipped from V and 0 bases from J, the junction kept 5 bases outside the gene matches. The CDR3 loop spans 16 amino acids. Germline CDR1 is SNHLY and CDR2 is FYNNEI. The full variable domain, rest sourced from reference TRBV2 and TRBJ2-1, is EPEVTQTPSHQVTQMGQEVILRCVPISNHLYFYWYRQILGQKVEFLVSFYNNEISEKSEIFDDQFSVERPDGSNFTLKIRSTKLEDSAMYFCASRGTSASSYNEQFFGPGTRLTVL.

V and J are TRBV5-1 and TRBJ2-5; D might be TRBD2 (6 bases). Trimming stripped 1 base from V and 8 bases from J, with 18 bases between. CDR3 length: 15 amino acids. Germline CDR1 and CDR2: SGHRS and YFSETQ. This CDR3 is CASSLQPGDPGTQYF. DNA of the CDR3: TGCGCCAGCAGCTTGCAGCCGGGGGACCCCGGTACCCAGTACTTC.

The chain carries TRBV14 and TRBJ2-5; TRBD1 aligns across 8 bases. V lost 1 base and J lost 3; bases outside the gene matches: 7. From germline, CDR1 is SGHDN and CDR2 FVKESK. The CDR3 contains 16 residues. CDR3 residues: CASSQGAGQGKETQYF. Here the CDR3 DNA reads TGTGCCAGCAGCCAAGGAGCCGGACAGGGAAAAGAGACCCAGTACTTC. The variable domain in full, with the rest retrieved from reference TRBV14 and TRBJ2-5, is EAGVTQFPSHSVIEKGQTVTLRCDPISGHDNLYWYRRVMGKEIKFLLHFVKESKQDESGMPNNRFLAERTGGTYSTLKVQPAELEDSGVYFCASSQGAGQGKETQYFGPGTRLLVL.

The chain joins TRBV11-3 to TRBJ2-1; 10 nucleotides agree with TRBD1. V gave up 3 bases and J gave up 2 bases; unmatched junction bases: 10. The germline V gene has CDR1 SGHNT and CDR2 YENEEA. The CDR3 is 18 amino acids. CDR3 sequence: CASSFSATGTGAYNEQFF. The CDR3 DNA reads TGTGCCAGCAGCTTCTCCGCAACCGGGACAGGGGCCTACAATGAGCAGTTCTTC.

This clone was counted once. The genes are TRBV2 and TRBJ1-6, with TRBD1 matching 7 bases. From germline, CDR1 is SNHLY and CDR2 FYNNEI. CDR3 length: 16 amino acids. V was pared by 6 bases and J by 0 bases, with 5 bases of the junction left unmatched. CDR3 amino acids: CASRAGGSSYNSPLHF. The CDR3 DNA reads as TGTGCCAGCAGAGCAGGGGGTAGCTCCTATAATTCACCCCTCCACTTT.

The chain recombines TRBV10-3 with TRBJ2-7; tentatively, D is TRBD1 (5 bases). There are 11 residues in the CDR3. CDR1 is ENHRY, CDR2 SYGVKD, per germline. V lost 10 bases, J lost 4 bases, and 11 bases lay in between. The CDR3 sequence is CATGIGYEQYF. The CDR3 DNA reads TGTGCCACAGGGATAGGGTACGAGCAGTACTTC.

The chain carries TRBV9 and TRBJ1-4; no reliable D call. The CDR3 is 12 residues long. Germline V lookup: CDR1 SGDLS, CDR2 YYNGEE. V shed 6 bases and J shed 4 bases, with 7 bases lying between them. CDR3 bases: TGTGCCAGCACCAGTATTAATGAAAAACTGTTTTTT. Protein sequence: CASTSINEKLFF.

The chain recombines TRBV24-1 with TRBJ2-2, with D tentatively TRBD1 (5 bases). The CDR3 loop spans 16 amino acids. Germline values: CDR1 KGHDR, CDR2 SFDVKD. Trimming stripped 3 bases from V and 0 bases from J, with 10 bases between. The CDR3 protein is CATSDRGYANTGELFF. CDR3 nucleotide sequence: TGTGCCACCAGTGATAGGGGCTACGCGAACACCGGGGAGCTGTTTTTT.

V and J are TRBV12-3 or TRBV12-4 and TRBJ2-3, with D perhaps matching TRBD1 (5 bases). The length of the CDR3 is 12 residues. V shed 7 bases and J shed 8 bases, with 13 bases lying between them. CDR3 loop: CASTTIQGTQYF. CDR3 in DNA: TGTGCCAGCACCACTATCCAGGGTACGCAGTATTTT.

The chain recombines TRBV28 with TRBJ1-1; D uncertain. The CDR3 loop spans 13 amino acids. CDR1 and CDR2 from the germline V gene are MDHEN and SYDVKM. V was trimmed by 6 bases and J by 1 base, leaving 9 bases between them. This chain's CDR3 is CASSPPRNTEAFF. The CDR3 DNA reads TGTGCCAGCAGCCCTCCAAGGAACACTGAAGCTTTCTTT.

This clone came up a few times. V and J are TRBV7-8 and TRBJ1-3, with D tentatively TRBD1 (5 bases). The CDR3 covers 16 residues. Germline assignment: CDR1 SGHVS and CDR2 FQNEAQ. V was shortened by 5 bases and J by 0 bases, with 14 bases between the two germline ends. CDR3 residues: CASSQGTFSSGNTIYF. CDR3 in DNA: TGTGCCAGCAGCCAAGGGACTTTTAGCTCTGGAAACACCATATATTTT.

The chain uses TRBV7-3 and TRBJ2-2; D is ambiguous. V lost 4 bases and J 5 bases, leaving 14 bases between the germline ends. This CDR3 has 15 residues. CDR1 is SGHTA, CDR2 FQGTGA, per germline. The CDR3 loop is CASSSRGLGTGELFF. The CDR3 DNA reads TGTGCCAGCAGCTCACGTGGGCTAGGGACCGGGGAGCTGTTTTTT. The whole variable domain, remainder taken from reference TRBV7-3 and TRBJ2-2, is GAGVSQTPSNKVTEKGKYVELRCDPISGHTALYWYRQSLGQGPEFLIYFQGTGAADDSGLPNDRFFAVRPEGSVSTLKIQRTERGDSAVYLCASSSRGLGTGELFFGEGSRLTVL.

The chain is built from TRBV2 and TRBJ1-3; no definite D call. V gave up 1 base and J gave up 0 bases, with 10 bases separating them. This CDR3 has 16 amino acids. Germline CDR1 reads SNHLY; CDR2 reads FYNNEI. The CDR3 sequence: CASSEELGSSGNTIYF. The CDR3 coding sequence is TGTGCCAGCAGTGAAGAGTTGGGATCCTCTGGAAACACCATATATTTT. The full variable domain, its missing parts supplied by reference TRBV2 and TRBJ1-3, is EPEVTQTPSHQVTQMGQEVILRCVPISNHLYFYWYRQILGQKVEFLVSFYNNEISEKSEIFDDQFSVERPDGSNFTLKIRSTKLEDSAMYFCASSEELGSSGNTIYFGEGSWLTVV.

The CDR3 bases are TGTGCCAGCAGTGCTAGGGCTTACAGAGTACTTAACTATGGCTACACCTTC. It specifies CASSARAYRVLNYGYTF. The chain employs TRBV27 and TRBJ1-2, with D hard to call. Deletions cut 5 bases from V and 1 base from J, with 20 bases between. The CDR3 totals 17 residues. The germline CDR1 and CDR2 sequences are MNHEY and SMNVEV (reference sequence).

This clone has more than one count but fewer than ten. An end of the junction does not agree with germline; a read error may underlie this. The chain carries TRBV6-5 and TRBJ1-2, with D perhaps TRBD1 (5 bases). Germline V gene lookup returns CDR1 MNHEY and CDR2 SVGAGI. This CDR3 has 14 residues. The DNA of the CDR3 is TGTGCCAGCAGTAAAACTAGGGGCGCCGCCCTTGAGCCCTTC. Protein: CASSKTRGAALEPF.

The V call is TRBV7-9, the J call TRBJ1-2, with 11 bases aligning to TRBD1. The V segment lost 3 bases and the J segment 4 bases; nucleotides outside the gene matches: 13. The CDR3 consists of 18 residues. Germline V CDR1 and CDR2: SEHNR, FQNEAQ (reference sequence). Here the CDR3 reads CASSFNFRDGQGAYGYTF. The DNA of the CDR3 is TGTGCCAGCAGCTTTAATTTCCGGGATGGACAGGGGGCCTATGGCTACACCTTC.

The chain is built from TRBV24-1 and TRBJ2-5; TRBD2 might be the D (6 bases). V gave up 7 bases and J gave up 5 bases, with 13 bases separating them. Looked up from germline, CDR1 is KGHDR and CDR2 is SFDVKD. This CDR3 contains 13 residues. This CDR3 is CATSRENGETQYF. The DNA of the CDR3 is TGTGCCACCAGCCGGGAGAACGGGGAGACCCAGTACTTC.

V is TRBV28 and J is TRBJ1-6; D is perhaps TRBD1 (5 bases). The CDR3 totals 16 residues. Looked up from germline, CDR1 is MDHEN and CDR2 is SYDVKM. Trimming took off 6 bases at V and 3 bases at J, with 15 bases between the two ends. Here the CDR3 DNA reads TGTGCCAGCAGCCCCGGGGGGGTCCTCTATAATTCACCCCTCCACTTT. Translation: CASSPGGVLYNSPLHF.

CDR3 sequence reads: CASIGGLVGPQHF. In DNA form, the CDR3 reads TGTGCCAGTATAGGGGGTCTCGTGGGGCCCCAGCATTTT. This rearrangement joins TRBV19 to TRBJ1-5; the D gene is possibly TRBD1 (6 bases). The germline V and J ends were trimmed by 7 bases and 9 bases, with 16 bases remaining between them. The CDR3 length is 13 residues. Germline loops: CDR1 LNHDA, CDR2 SQIVND (reference sequence).

The CDR3 region has the DNA TGTGCCAGCAGCCTGACAGGGAAATATGGCTACACCTTC. Amino acid sequence: CASSLTGKYGYTF. The V call is TRBV28, the J call TRBJ1-2; 7 nucleotides agree with TRBD1. V trimming: 6 bases; J trimming: 5 bases; junction bases outside the gene matches: 6. This CDR3 has 13 residues. Germline values: CDR1 MDHEN, CDR2 SYDVKM.

This clone was seen only once. The rearrangement links TRBV5-1 to TRBJ1-2; tentative D call: TRBD1 (5 bases). The CDR3 consists of 13 residues. CDR1 SGHRS and CDR2 YFSETQ come from the germline V gene. V lost 2 bases to trimming and J lost 3 bases, with 8 bases between them. CDR3 in DNA: TGCGCCAGCAGCTTACAAGGGGACTATGGCTACACCTTC. As protein: CASSLQGDYGYTF.

V gene TRBV21-1 combines with J gene TRBJ1-1. TRBV21-1 is reported as a pseudogene. CDR3 length: 12 residues. DNA for the CDR3: TGTGCCAGCAGCTCCGAGGGGACTGAAGCTTTCTTT. It encodes CASSSEGTEAFF.

V usage is TRBV28 and J usage is TRBJ1-5; D unresolved. V lost 6 bases to trimming and J lost 3 bases, with 12 bases between them. Germline V gene data show CDR1 as MDHEN and CDR2 as SYDVKM. The CDR3 length is 14 residues. CDR3 DNA sequence: TGTGCCAGCAGCCCCACGGGGTTCAATCAGCCCCAGCATTTT. Its translation is CASSPTGFNQPQHF.